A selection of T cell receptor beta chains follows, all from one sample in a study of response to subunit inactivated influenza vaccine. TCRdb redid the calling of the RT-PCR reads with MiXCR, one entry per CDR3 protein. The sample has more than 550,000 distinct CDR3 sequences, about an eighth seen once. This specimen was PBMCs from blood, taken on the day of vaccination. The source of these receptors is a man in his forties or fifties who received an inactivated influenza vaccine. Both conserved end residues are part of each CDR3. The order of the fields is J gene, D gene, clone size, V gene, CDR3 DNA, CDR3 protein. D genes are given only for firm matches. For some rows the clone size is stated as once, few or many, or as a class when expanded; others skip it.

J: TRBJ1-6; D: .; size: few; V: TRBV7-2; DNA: TGTGCCAGCAGCCCTCAGGGTAGCTCCTATAATTCACCCCTCCACTTT; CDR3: CASSPQGSSYNSPLHF
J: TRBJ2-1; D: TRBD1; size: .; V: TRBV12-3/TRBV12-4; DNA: TGTGCCATAACCGGGACAGGGGGTCGAAGTGAGCAGTTCTTC; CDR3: CAITGTGGRSEQFF
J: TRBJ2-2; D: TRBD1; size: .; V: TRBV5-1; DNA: TGCGCCAGCAGCCAGGGACAGGGTTTGACCGGGGAGCTGTTTTTT; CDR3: CASSQGQGLTGELFF
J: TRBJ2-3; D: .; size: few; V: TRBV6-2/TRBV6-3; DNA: TGTGCCAGCAGTTACTCGCTAGATACGCAGTATTTT; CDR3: CASSYSLDTQYF
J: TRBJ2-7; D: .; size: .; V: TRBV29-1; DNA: TGCAGCGTTCTTGTCCTGGGGGAGCAGTACTTC; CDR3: CSVLVLGEQYF
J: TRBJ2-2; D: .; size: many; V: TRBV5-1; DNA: TGCGCCAGCAGCTTGGGGACAGCTACGAACACCGGGGAGCTGTTTTTT; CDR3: CASSLGTATNTGELFF
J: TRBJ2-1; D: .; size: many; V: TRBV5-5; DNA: TGTGCCAGCAGCCAGCCGGCGGGGCGCAATGAGCAGTTCTTC; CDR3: CASSQPAGRNEQFF
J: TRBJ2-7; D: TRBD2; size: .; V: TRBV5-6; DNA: TGTGCCAGCAGCTGGGGGGGACTAGCAGACTACGAGCAGTACTTC; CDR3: CASSWGGLADYEQYF
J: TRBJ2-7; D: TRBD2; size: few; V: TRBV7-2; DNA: TGTGCCAGCAGCTTAGAAGGGACTAGCGGGAGTTACGAGCAGTACTTC; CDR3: CASSLEGTSGSYEQYF
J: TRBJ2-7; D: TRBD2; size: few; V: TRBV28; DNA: TGTGCCAGCAGGGGCGGGGGGCGCCCCTACGAGCAGTACTTC; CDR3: CASRGGGRPYEQYF
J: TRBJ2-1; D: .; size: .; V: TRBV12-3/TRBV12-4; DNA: TGTGCCAGCAGTTTAGCGCTAAGGGATAAGCAGTTCTTC; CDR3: CASSLALRDKQFF
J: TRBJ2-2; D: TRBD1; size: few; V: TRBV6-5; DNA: TGTGCCAGCAGTTCCCTACCGACAGGGGGTTACACCGGGGAGCTGTTTTTT; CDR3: CASSSLPTGGYTGELFF
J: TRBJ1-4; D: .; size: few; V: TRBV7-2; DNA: TGTGCCAGCAGCCGAGGCGGGGGAAATGAAAAACTGTTTTTT; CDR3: CASSRGGGNEKLFF
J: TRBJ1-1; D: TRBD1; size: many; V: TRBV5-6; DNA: TGTGCCAGCAGCCTCCGACAGGGGGCCGAAGCTTTCTTT; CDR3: CASSLRQGAEAFF
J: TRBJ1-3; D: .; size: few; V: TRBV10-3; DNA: TGTGCCCTAGGAGAGGACTCTGGAAACACCATATATTTT; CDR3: CALGEDSGNTIYF
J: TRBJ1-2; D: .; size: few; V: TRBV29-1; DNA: TGCAGCGTCCCCCCTCCAGGGACTTCTGGGAGAGTCTATGGCTACACCTTC; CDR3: CSVPPPGTSGRVYGYTF
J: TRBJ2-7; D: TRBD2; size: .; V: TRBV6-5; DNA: TGTGCCAGCAGTTACTCAACCCCCGGGACTAGCGGGGTCTACGAGCAGTACTTC; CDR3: CASSYSTPGTSGVYEQYF
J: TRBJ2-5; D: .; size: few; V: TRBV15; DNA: TGTGCCACCAGCAGAGATAGAACAGCAGAGACCCAGTACTTC; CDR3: CATSRDRTAETQYF
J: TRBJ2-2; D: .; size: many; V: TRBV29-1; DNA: TGCAGCGTGGCCAAGGGGTCCGTGGGGGAGCTGTTTTTT; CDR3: CSVAKGSVGELFF
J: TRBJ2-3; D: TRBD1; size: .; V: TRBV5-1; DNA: TGCGCCAGCAGCCCCGGACAGGGTGAGGGTCCAGATACGCAGTATTTT; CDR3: CASSPGQGEGPDTQYF
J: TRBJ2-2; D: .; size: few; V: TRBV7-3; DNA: TGTGCCAGCAGCCCGCGTAAGGGGTTGGTCGGGGAGCTGTTTTTT; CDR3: CASSPRKGLVGELFF
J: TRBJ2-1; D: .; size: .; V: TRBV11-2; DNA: TGTGCCAGCAGCTTAGACCGGGACTTTCATCAGTTCTTC; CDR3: CASSLDRDFHQFF
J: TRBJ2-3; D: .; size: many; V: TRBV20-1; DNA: TGCAGTGCTAGCGGGGGTGACAGCACAGATACGCAGTATTTT; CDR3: CSASGGDSTDTQYF
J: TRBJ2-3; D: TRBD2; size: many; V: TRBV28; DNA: TGTGCCAGCAGTTTCGCGTTCGGGGGGTGGGGCACAGATACGCAGTATTTT; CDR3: CASSFAFGGWGTDTQYF
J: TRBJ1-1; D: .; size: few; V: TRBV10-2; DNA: TGCGCCAGCAGCAAACAACAGGGGAACACTGAAGCTTTCTTT; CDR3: CASSKQQGNTEAFF
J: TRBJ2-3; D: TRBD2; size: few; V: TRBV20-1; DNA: TGCAGTGGACTAGCCGGAGTGGCAGATACGCAGTATTTT; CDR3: CSGLAGVADTQYF
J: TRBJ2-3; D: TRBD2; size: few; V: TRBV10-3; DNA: TGTGCCATCAGTGAGTCGATAGCGGGAGGGGCCACAGATACGCAGTATTTT; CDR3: CAISESIAGGATDTQYF
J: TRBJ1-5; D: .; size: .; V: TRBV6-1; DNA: TGTGCCAGCAGACGAGGGGGAGGTAGCAATCAGCCCCAGCATTTT; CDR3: CASRRGGGSNQPQHF
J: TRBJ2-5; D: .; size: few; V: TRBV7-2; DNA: TGTGCCAGCAGCCCTGGACCGCCCGTCCAAGAGACCCAGTACTTC; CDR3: CASSPGPPVQETQYF
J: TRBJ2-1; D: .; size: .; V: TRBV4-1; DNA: TGCGCCAGCAGCCAACTAGGGGCCCAGTTCTTC; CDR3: CASSQLGAQFF
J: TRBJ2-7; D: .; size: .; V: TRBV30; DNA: TGTGCCTGGAGTCCTCGATTTTTGAAAACGGAGTACTTC; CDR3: CAWSPRFLKTEYF
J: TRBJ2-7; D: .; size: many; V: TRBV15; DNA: TGTGCCACCAGCGACGGATCTGTGCCCTACGAGCAGTACTTC; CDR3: CATSDGSVPYEQYF
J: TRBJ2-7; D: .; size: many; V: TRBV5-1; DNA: TGCGCCAGCAGCTTACTGGACAGCAGCTCCTACGAGCAGTACTTC; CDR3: CASSLLDSSSYEQYF
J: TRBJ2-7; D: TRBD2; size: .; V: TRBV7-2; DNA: TGTGCCAGCGGGGTAGCGGGTACCTCCTACGAGCAGTACTTC; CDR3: CASGVAGTSYEQYF
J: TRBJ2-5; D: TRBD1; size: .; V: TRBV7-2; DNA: TGTGCCAGCAGCCTATCGGTACAGGGGGCCGGCGAAGAGACCCAGTACTTC; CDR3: CASSLSVQGAGEETQYF
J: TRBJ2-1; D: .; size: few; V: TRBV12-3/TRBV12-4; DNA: TGTGCCAGCAGCCCCTGGAGCGGTGAGCAGTTCTTC; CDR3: CASSPWSGEQFF
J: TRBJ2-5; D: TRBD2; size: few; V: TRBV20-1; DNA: TGCAGTGAGCAGGGACTAGCGGGGTTAGAGACCCAGTACTTC; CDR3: CSEQGLAGLETQYF
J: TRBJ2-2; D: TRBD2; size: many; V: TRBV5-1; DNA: TGCGCCAGCAGCAAAACTAGCGGGGGCACCGGGGAGCTGTTTTTT; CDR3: CASSKTSGGTGELFF
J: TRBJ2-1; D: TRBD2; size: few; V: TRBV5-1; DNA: TGCGCCAGCAGCTCGCCGGGACTAGCGGGAGGGGTCCTGATATACAATGAGCAGTTCTTC; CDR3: CASSSPGLAGGVLIYNEQFF
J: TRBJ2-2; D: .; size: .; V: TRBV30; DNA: TGTGCCTGGAGTGTCTATAACGGGGAGCTGTTTTTT; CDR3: CAWSVYNGELFF
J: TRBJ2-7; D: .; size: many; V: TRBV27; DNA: TGTGCCAGCAGTTTACGGTCCACCTACGAGCAGTACTTC; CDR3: CASSLRSTYEQYF
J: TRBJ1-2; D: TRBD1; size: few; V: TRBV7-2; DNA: TGTGCCAGCAGCTTAAATATAGCAGGGGGCGGTGGCTACACCTTC; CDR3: CASSLNIAGGGGYTF
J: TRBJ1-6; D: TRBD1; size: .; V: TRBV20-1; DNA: TGCAGTGCTAGGACAGGGAGGGGACCAAGCCCATCACCCCTCCACTTT; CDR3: CSARTGRGPSPSPLHF
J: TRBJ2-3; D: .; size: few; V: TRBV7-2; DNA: TGTGCCAGCAGCTTAGTGGTAGCAGCCCTCACAGATACGCAGTATTTT; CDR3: CASSLVVAALTDTQYF
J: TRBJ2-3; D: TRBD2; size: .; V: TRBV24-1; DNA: TGTGCCACCAGTGACCAATTAGCGGGAGATACGCAGTATTTT; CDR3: CATSDQLAGDTQYF
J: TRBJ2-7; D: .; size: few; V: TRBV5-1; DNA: TGCGCCAGCAGCCTAGGAGACAGCCGCGGACATTACGAGCAGTACTTC; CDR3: CASSLGDSRGHYEQYF
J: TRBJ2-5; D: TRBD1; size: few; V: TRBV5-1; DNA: TGCGCCAGCAGCACCAGGACAGGGGAAGAGACCCAGTACTTC; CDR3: CASSTRTGEETQYF
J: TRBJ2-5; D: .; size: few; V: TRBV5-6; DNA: TGTGCCAGCAGCCTGAAGACAGTACAAGAGACCCAGTACTTC; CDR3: CASSLKTVQETQYF
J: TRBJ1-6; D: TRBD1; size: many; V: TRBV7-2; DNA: TGTGCCAGCAGTTTAGGACAGGGGGTTTCACCCCTCCACTTT; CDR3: CASSLGQGVSPLHF
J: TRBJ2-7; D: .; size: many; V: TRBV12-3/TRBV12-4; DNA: TGTGCCAGCAGTTTCCGGGGCTACGAGCAGTACTTC; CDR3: CASSFRGYEQYF
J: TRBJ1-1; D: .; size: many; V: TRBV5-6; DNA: TGTGCCAGCAGCTTGGGGGGGCGCGGTTACACTGAAGCTTTCTTT; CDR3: CASSLGGRGYTEAFF
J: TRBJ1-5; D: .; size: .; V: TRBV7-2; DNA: TGTGCCAGCAGCTTATGGAGTAACAATCAGCCCCAGCATTTT; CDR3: CASSLWSNNQPQHF
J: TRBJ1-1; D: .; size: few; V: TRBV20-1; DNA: TGCAGTGCTAGGGCCCGCCGGGGGCTTAACACTGAAGCTTTCTTT; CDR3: CSARARRGLNTEAFF
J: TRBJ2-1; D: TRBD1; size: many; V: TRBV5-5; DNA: TGTGCCAGCAGTCCCGACAGGGGTACCTACAATGAGCAGTTCTTC; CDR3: CASSPDRGTYNEQFF
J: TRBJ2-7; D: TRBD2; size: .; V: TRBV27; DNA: TGTGCCAGCGCAGGCGGGGGCTCCTACGAGCAGTACTTC; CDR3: CASAGGGSYEQYF
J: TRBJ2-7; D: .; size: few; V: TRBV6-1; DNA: TGTGCCAGCAGTGAAGCGGTCAGGGGTGCCTACGAGCAGTACTTC; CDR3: CASSEAVRGAYEQYF
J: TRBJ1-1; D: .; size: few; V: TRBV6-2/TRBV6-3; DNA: TGTGCCAGCAGTTACTCGGGGAGGGCTTTCTTT; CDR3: CASSYSGRAFF
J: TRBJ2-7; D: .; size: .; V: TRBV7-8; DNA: TGTGCCAGCAGCTTTGCCAGGGAGCACGAGCAGTACTTC; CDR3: CASSFAREHEQYF
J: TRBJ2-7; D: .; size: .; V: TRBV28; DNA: TGTGCCAGCAGTTTCCAGGGGAAGGGCTACGAGCAGTACTTC; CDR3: CASSFQGKGYEQYF
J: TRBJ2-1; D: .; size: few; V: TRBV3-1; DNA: TGTGCCAGCAGCTATGACAGGTCAAACTACAATGAGCAGTTCTTC; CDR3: CASSYDRSNYNEQFF